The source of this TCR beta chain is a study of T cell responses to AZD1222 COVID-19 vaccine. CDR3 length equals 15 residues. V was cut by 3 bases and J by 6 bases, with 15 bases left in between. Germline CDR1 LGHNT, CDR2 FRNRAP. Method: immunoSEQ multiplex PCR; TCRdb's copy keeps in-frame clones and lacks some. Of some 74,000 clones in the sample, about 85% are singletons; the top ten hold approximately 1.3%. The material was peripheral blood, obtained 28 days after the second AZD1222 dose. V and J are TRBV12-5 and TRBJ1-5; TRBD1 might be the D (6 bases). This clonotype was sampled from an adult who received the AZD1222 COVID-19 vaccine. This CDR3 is CASGFATGMSQPQHF. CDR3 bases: TGTGCTAGTGGTTTTGCTACAGGGATGAGTCAGCCCCAGCATTTT.